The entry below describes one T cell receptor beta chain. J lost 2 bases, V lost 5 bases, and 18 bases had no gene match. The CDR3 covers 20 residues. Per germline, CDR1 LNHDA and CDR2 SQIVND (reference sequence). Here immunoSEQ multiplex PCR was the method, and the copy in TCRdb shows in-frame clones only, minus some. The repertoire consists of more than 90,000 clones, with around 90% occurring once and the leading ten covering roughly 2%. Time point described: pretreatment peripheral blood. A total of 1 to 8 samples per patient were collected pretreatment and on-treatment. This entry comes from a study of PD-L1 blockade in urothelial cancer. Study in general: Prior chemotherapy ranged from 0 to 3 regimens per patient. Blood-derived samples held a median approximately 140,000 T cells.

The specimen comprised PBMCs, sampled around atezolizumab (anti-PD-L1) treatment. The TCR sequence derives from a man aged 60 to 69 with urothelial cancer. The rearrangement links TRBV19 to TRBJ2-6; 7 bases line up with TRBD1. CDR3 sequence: CASSPLGQVGSTAGANVLTF. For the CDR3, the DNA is TGTGCCAGTAGTCCACTAGGACAGGTAGGATCTACTGCTGGGGCCAACGTCCTGACTTTC.